This T cell receptor (beta chain) is from a study of cytomegalovirus exposure and HLA in healthy donors. General study results and limits: TCR clusters originating in the first cohort tended to co-occur in the 120 validation repertoires, according to a later analysis. Despite most TCR sequences being rare, some public TCRs occurred in many donors. In vitro experiments confirmed that three CMV-associated chains were specific for CMV antigens.

Profiled with immunoSEQ multiplex PCR; TCRdb holds only in-frame clones, not every one. This sample has 100,000 to 150,000 clones, with roughly 90% found just once. Comment on this clone: Antigen unknown.

V trimming: 5 bases; J trimming: 2 bases; junction bases outside the gene matches: 11. Germline loops: CDR1 SEHNR, CDR2 FQNEAQ (reference sequence). The CDR3 covers 16 residues. The chain recombines TRBV7-9 with TRBJ2-7, with TRBD2 identical over 8 bases. The specimen sequenced was PBMCs. The receptor was derived from a man aged 25 to 40 in good health and CMV-seronegative. CDR3 coding DNA: TGTGCCAGCAGCCCAACTTTTCAGCGGGAGCCCTACGAGCAGTACTTC. It encodes CASSPTFQREPYEQYF. The variable domain in full, completed from reference TRBV7-9 and TRBJ2-7, reads DTGVSQNPRHKITKRGQNVTFRCDPISEHNRLYWYRQTLGQGPEFLTYFQNEAQLEKSRLLSDRFSAERPKGSFSTLEIQRTEQGDSAMYLCASSPTFQREPYEQYFGPGTRLTVT.